This paragraph reports one T cell receptor beta chain. In the authors' methods: Nucleated cell number was recorded as an estimate derived from reference gene primer amplification. Generated by immunoSEQ multiplex PCR, the TCRdb table keeps only in-frame clones and is missing some. From that table come the V and J calls and clone size; the DNA was used to work out D and trimming. This sample has 250,000 to 350,000 clones; about 80% occur once, and the top ten carry 15% to 18%. The entry originates in a study of blood T cell repertoires in COVID-19. Study at large: The samples span acute and convalescent COVID-19 from the United States, Italy and Spain. T cells, B-cell-depleted T cells, or PBMCs provided the cDNA or gDNA that served as material.

In Seattle, patients joined the study during active infection and were tracked longitudinally. This TCR derives from a person aged 70 to 80 with COVID-19, enrolled during active disease. What was sequenced was peripheral blood.

The CDR3 DNA reads TGCGCCAGCAGCTTGGCGGGACAGGGGAGTGAGCAGTACTTC. Its protein product is CASSLAGQGSEQYF. V and J are TRBV5-1 and TRBJ2-7; 10 bases line up with TRBD1. The junction had 4 bases not matched to a gene; V was cut back by 0 bases and J by 7 bases. The CDR3 sequence is 14 residues long. The germline gives CDR1 SGHRS, CDR2 YFSETQ.